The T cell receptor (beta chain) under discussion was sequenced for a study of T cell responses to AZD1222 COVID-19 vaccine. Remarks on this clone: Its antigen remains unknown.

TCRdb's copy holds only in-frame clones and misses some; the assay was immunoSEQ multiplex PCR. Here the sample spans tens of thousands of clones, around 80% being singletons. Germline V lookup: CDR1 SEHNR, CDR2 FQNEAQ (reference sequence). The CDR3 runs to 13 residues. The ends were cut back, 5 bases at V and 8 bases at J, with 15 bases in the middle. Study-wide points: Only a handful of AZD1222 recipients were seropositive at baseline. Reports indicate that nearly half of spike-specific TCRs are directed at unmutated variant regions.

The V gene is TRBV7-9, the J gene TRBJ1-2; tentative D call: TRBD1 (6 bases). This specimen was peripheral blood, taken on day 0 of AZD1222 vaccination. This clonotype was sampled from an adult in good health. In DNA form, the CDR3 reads TGTGCCAGCAGCAACGCAGGGGCGAAGGGCTACACCTTC. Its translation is CASSNAGAKGYTF.